The clone carrying this TCR beta chain showed up just a few times. These data originate in a study of blood T cell repertoires in COVID-19. Germline V gives CDR1 KGHSH, CDR2 LQKENI. The CDR3 is 15 residues long. The ends were cut back, 1 base at V and 5 bases at J, with 11 bases in the middle. The protocol was immunoSEQ multiplex PCR, while the TCRdb copy is restricted to in-frame clones and leaves out a portion. Counted here are hundreds of thousands of clones, around 87% occurring once; the ten biggest clones make up approximately 7.8%. The sequencing sample was made of peripheral blood. The receptor was isolated from a woman aged 45-59 years who had recovered from COVID-19. The chain carries TRBV18 and TRBJ2-2; perhaps TRBD1 as D (6 bases). CDR3 sequence: CASSPRDIGTGELFF. The CDR3 DNA reads as TGTGCCAGCTCACCACGGGACATTGGGACCGGGGAGCTGTTTTTT.